This T cell receptor beta chain came from a study of blood T cell repertoires in COVID-19. Study-wide context: PBMCs, B-cell-depleted T cells, or T cells provided the cDNA or gDNA that made up the material.

The CDR3 loop spans 14 amino acids. Germline V lookup: CDR1 LGHDT, CDR2 YNNKEL (reference sequence). The V gene lost 2 bases and the J gene lost 7 bases, with 12 bases spanning the gap. Authors' methods: How many nucleated cells were present was estimated from reference gene primer amplification. The protocol was immunoSEQ multiplex PCR, while the TCRdb copy is restricted to in-frame clones and leaves out a portion. V, J and clone size reflect that table, while D and trimming were determined from the DNA. The sample yields over 200,000 clones, more than 85% seen once. The clonotype comes from a man in his forties or fifties with active or convalescent COVID-19. Sequencing used peripheral blood. The V gene is TRBV3-1 (or the pseudogene TRBV3-2), the J gene TRBJ1-5; weak D call: TRBD1 (6 bases). The CDR3 sequence is CASSQNRADQPQHF. The DNA of the CDR3 is TGTGCCAGCAGCCAAAACAGGGCGGACCAGCCCCAGCATTTT.